This T cell receptor beta chain was recovered during a study of blood T cell repertoires in COVID-19. In the source study's methods: Reference gene primers were amplified, and this amplification served to estimate nucleated cell counts. TCRdb's table, derived via immunoSEQ multiplex PCR, lists solely in-frame clones and lacks some. V and J calls and clone size are copied from that table; D and trimming were computed from the DNA. The data show approximately 44,000 clones, roughly nine tenths seen once. With 4 bases clipped from V and 3 bases from J, the junction kept 11 bases outside the gene matches. This CDR3 region has 16 residues. The germline V gene encodes CDR1 SGHVS and CDR2 FQNEAQ.

The receptor's source is a woman older than 75 with acute or convalescent COVID-19. Sequenced sample: peripheral blood. V gene TRBV7-8 combines with J gene TRBJ2-5; 7 positions match TRBD1. The CDR3 DNA follows: TGTGCCAGCAGCTCCCGACAGTCAGGGGGTGAAGAGACCCAGTACTTC. The encoded protein is CASSSRQSGGEETQYF.